Presented here are 15 T cell receptor beta chains from one specimen sequenced in a study of vaccination effects on CD4 cells after COVID-19. What these receptors recognize is not known. The culture ran for around ten days before CD4+ T cells were isolated. Two-dose BNT162b2 or mRNA-1273 vaccination was given to participants. TCRdb's copy holds only in-frame clones and misses some; the assay was immunoSEQ multiplex PCR. Of more than 60,000 clones listed, roughly 81% are singletons. This material consisted of CD4+ T cells from PBMCs cultured without peptide, taken after COVID-19 vaccination. These receptors were taken from a human donor who received a COVID-19 vaccine.

The rearrangement links TRBV30 to TRBJ2-3, with D possibly matching TRBD1 (5 bases). The V and J ends lost 0 bases and 0 bases respectively, with 10 bases between them. Per the germline V gene, CDR1 is GTSNPN and CDR2 is SVGIG (reference sequence). The CDR3 is 15 residues long. The CDR3 here is CAWSVRDLSTDTQYF. CDR3 coding DNA: TGTGCCTGGAGTGTCAGGGATCTTAGCACAGATACGCAGTATTTT.

The V and J genes are TRBV18 and TRBJ2-2; 14 bases line up with TRBD2. After removal of 3 bases from V and 4 bases from J, the junction contained 4 bases not matched to a gene. Germline lookup yields CDR1 KGHSH and CDR2 LQKENI. CDR3 length: 17 residues. DNA of the CDR3: TGTGCCAGCTCACCGGGACTAGCGGGGGCCGGCACCGGGGAGCTGTTTTTT. Its protein is CASSPGLAGAGTGELFF.

This rearrangement joins TRBV11-2 to TRBJ1-1; weak D call: TRBD1 (6 bases). The CDR3 is 12 amino acids. The germline gives CDR1 SGHAT, CDR2 FQNNGV. Trimming cost V 5 bases and J 6 bases, with 10 bases left between them. The CDR3 nucleotides are TGTGCCAGCAGCGGCAGGGGACCTGAAGCTTTCTTT. This translates into CASSGRGPEAFF.

The chain combines TRBV27 with TRBJ2-5; 10 bases match TRBD1. The CDR3 length is 15 residues. V lost 4 bases, J lost 3 bases, and 5 bases stayed unmatched. Germline-derived CDR1 and CDR2 are MNHEY and SMNVEV (reference sequence). In nucleotides, the CDR3 is TGTGCCAGCAGTTCTCGGGACAGGGGAGAAGAGACCCAGTACTTC. Protein product: CASSSRDRGEETQYF.

This CDR3 is CASSQDIFVDRRNEKLFF. In DNA, the CDR3 is TGTGCCAGCAGCCAAGATATTTTCGTAGACAGGAGAAATGAAAAACTGTTTTTT. The genes are TRBV4-2 and TRBJ1-4; the D gene is possibly TRBD1 (6 bases). The CDR3 has 18 residues. V lost 0 bases and J lost 5, with 19 bases in between. The germline CDR1 and CDR2 sequences are LGHNA and YNFKEQ.

The chain employs TRBV2 and TRBJ1-3; D is possibly TRBD1 (5 bases). V gave up 4 bases and J gave up 0 bases, with 7 bases separating them. The CDR3 runs 14 residues. From germline, CDR1 is SNHLY and CDR2 FYNNEI. CDR3 DNA: TGTGCCAGCAGTGGACAGCTCTCTGGAAACACCATATATTTT. It translates to CASSGQLSGNTIYF.

V is TRBV9 and J is TRBJ2-5, with TRBD2 identical over 8 bases. The V and J ends lost 0 bases and 3 bases, in that order; junction bases with no gene match: 4. The CDR3 contains 15 residues. The germline gives CDR1 SGDLS, CDR2 YYNGEE. This CDR3 reads CASSVVRGGEETQYF. The DNA for the CDR3 is TGTGCCAGCAGCGTAGTACGGGGGGGGGAAGAGACCCAGTACTTC. Full variable domain (outside the CDR3, taken from reference TRBV9 and TRBJ2-5): DSGVTQTPKHLITATGQRVTLRCSPRSGDLSVYWYQQSLDQGLQFLIQYYNGEERAKGNILERFSAQQFPDLHSELNLSSLELGDSALYFCASSVVRGGEETQYFGPGTRLLVL.

The chain couples TRBV12-5 to TRBJ1-1, with D tentatively TRBD1 (6 bases). Trimming pared 6 bases from V and 3 bases from J, leaving 17 bases between. The CDR3 has 15 amino acids. Germline V CDR1 and CDR2: LGHNT, FRNRAP. CDR3 loop: CASGSRGGDHTEAFF. DNA for the CDR3: TGTGCTAGTGGCTCCAGGGGAGGGGACCACACTGAAGCTTTCTTT.

This chain uses TRBV27 with TRBJ1-6, with 7 bases matching TRBD1. The CDR3 runs 15 residues. Germline loops: CDR1 MNHEY, CDR2 SMNVEV (reference sequence). V shed 3 bases, J shed 5 bases, and the junction held 4 bases outside the gene matches. This CDR3 is CASSLDRPNNSPLHF. DNA of the CDR3: TGTGCCAGCAGTTTGGACAGGCCAAATAATTCACCCCTCCACTTT.

This clone has only a few counts. The V call is TRBV28, the J call TRBJ1-1, with D uncertain. The CDR3 has 13 amino acids. Deletions cut 5 bases from V and 4 bases from J, with 11 bases between. The germline V gene has CDR1 MDHEN and CDR2 SYDVKM. CDR3 region: CASSPLTFTEAFF. In DNA, the CDR3 is TGTGCCAGCAGTCCCTTAACGTTCACTGAAGCTTTCTTT.

This clone was recorded once. This rearrangement joins TRBV2 to TRBJ2-5; TRBD2 agrees at 7 bases. The length of the CDR3 is 17 residues. In germline, CDR1 is SNHLY, CDR2 FYNNEI. J lost 2 bases, V lost 0 bases, and 9 bases had no gene match. CDR3 amino acids: CASSEAPPWTRQETQYF. CDR3 coding DNA: TGTGCCAGCAGTGAAGCCCCGCCCTGGACTAGACAAGAGACCCAGTACTTC.

The J gene is TRBJ1-5, the V gene TRBV7-8; D unclear. CDR3 length equals 17 residues. Trimming took 1 base from V and 0 from J, leaving 13 bases between them. CDR1 SGHVS and CDR2 FQNEAQ come from the germline V gene. This chain's CDR3 is CASSLGFGYISNQPQHF. The CDR3 bases are TGTGCCAGCAGCTTAGGCTTCGGATATATTAGCAATCAGCCCCAGCATTTT.

The chain employs TRBV5-1 and TRBJ2-7; 8 bases fit TRBD2. CDR3 length equals 14 residues. The V and J ends lost 4 bases and 1 base, in that order; junction bases with no gene match: 4. Germline loops: CDR1 SGHRS, CDR2 YFSETQ. The chain's CDR3 is CASSPSGSSYEQYV. The CDR3 bases are TGCGCCAGCAGCCCTAGCGGGTCTTCCTACGAGCAGTACGTC.

This clone came up a few times. The chain has TRBV10-3 and TRBJ1-1; no firm D call. Germline loops: CDR1 ENHRY, CDR2 SYGVKD. Trimming took off 10 bases at V and 0 bases at J, with 12 bases between the two ends. This CDR3 is 13 amino acids long. The CDR3, as DNA: TGTGCCACCAAAGACAATCTGAACACTGAAGCTTTCTTT. Translating gives CATKDNLNTEAFF.

This clone has more than one count but fewer than ten. The genes are TRBV24-1 and TRBJ2-1; D tentatively fits TRBD1 or TRBD2 (5 bases each). The V and J ends lost 4 bases and 7 bases respectively, with 19 bases between them. The CDR3 contains 16 residues. In germline, CDR1 is KGHDR, CDR2 SFDVKD. The CDR3: CATSDHGGGAGNEQFF. CDR3 bases: TGTGCCACCAGTGACCATGGGGGTGGGGCGGGTAATGAGCAGTTCTTC.